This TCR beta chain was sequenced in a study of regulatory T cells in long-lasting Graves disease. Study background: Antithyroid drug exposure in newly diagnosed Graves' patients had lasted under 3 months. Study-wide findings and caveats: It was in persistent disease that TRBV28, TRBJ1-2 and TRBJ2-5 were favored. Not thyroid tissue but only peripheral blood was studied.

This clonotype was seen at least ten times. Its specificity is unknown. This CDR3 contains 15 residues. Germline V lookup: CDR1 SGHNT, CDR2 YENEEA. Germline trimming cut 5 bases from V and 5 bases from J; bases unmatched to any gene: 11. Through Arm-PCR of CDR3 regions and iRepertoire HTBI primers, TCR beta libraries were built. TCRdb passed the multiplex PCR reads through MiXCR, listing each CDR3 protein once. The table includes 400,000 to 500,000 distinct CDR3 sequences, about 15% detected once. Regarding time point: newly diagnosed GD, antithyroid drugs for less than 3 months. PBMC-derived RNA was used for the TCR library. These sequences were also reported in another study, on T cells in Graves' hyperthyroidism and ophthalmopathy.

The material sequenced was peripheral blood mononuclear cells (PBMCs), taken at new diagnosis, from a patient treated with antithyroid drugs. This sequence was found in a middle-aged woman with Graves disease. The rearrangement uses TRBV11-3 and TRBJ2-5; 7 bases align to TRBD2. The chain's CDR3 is CASSRGGGESETQYF. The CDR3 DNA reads TGTGCCAGCAGCCGAGGTGGGGGGGAATCGGAGACCCAGTACTTC.